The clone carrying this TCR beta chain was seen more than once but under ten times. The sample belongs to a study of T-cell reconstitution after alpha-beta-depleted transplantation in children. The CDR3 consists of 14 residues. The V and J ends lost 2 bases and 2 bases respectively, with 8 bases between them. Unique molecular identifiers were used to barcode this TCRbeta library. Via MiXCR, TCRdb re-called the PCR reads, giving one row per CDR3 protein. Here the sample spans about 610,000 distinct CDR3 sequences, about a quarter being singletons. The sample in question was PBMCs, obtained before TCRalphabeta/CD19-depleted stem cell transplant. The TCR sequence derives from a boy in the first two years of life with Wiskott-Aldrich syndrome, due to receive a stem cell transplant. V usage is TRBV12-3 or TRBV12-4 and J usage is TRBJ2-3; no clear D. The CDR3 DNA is TGTGCCAGCAGTTTAAGTCAGATCACAGATACGCAGTATTTT. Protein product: CASSLSQITDTQYF.